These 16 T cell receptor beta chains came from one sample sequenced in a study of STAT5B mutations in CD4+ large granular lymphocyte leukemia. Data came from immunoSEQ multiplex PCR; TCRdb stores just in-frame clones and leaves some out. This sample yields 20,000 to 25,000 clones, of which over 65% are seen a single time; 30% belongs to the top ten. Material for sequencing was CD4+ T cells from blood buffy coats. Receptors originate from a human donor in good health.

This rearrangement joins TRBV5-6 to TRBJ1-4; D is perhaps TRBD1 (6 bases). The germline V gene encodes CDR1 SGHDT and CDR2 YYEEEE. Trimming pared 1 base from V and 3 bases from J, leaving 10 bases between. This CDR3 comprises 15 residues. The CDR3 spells CASSLKQGPNEKLFF. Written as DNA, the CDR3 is TGTGCCAGCAGCTTGAAACAGGGTCCTAATGAAAAACTGTTTTTT.

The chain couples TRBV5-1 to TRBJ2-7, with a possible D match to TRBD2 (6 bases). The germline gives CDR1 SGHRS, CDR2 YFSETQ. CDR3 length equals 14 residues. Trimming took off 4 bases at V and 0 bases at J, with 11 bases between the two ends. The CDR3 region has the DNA TGCGCCAGCAGCAGGGACGGGAGCTCCTACGAGCAGTACTTC. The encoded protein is CASSRDGSSYEQYF.

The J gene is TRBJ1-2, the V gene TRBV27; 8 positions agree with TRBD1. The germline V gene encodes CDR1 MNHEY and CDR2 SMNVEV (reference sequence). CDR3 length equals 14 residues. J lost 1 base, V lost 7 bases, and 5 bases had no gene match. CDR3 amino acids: CASKTQGGNYGYTF. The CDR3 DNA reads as TGTGCCAGCAAGACACAGGGGGGTAACTATGGCTACACCTTC.

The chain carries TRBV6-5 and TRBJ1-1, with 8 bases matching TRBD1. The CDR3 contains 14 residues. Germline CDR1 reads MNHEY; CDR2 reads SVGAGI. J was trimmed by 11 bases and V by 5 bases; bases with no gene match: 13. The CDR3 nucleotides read TGTGCCAGCAGTACGGACAGGGCACGTCCGTGGGCTTTCTTT. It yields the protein CASSTDRARPWAFF.

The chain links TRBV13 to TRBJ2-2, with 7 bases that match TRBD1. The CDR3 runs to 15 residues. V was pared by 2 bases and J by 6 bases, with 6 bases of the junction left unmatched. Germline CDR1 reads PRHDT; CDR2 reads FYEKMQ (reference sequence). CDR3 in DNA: TGTGCCAGCAGCTTAATACAGGGGAGCGCCGGGGAGCTGTTTTTT. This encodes CASSLIQGSAGELFF.

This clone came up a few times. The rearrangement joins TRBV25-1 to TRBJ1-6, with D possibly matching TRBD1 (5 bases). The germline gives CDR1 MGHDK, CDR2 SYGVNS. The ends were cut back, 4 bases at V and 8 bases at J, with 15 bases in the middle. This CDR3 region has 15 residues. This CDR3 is CASSATLGGDSPLHF. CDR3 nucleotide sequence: TGTGCCAGCAGTGCAACTTTGGGGGGTGATTCACCCCTCCACTTT.

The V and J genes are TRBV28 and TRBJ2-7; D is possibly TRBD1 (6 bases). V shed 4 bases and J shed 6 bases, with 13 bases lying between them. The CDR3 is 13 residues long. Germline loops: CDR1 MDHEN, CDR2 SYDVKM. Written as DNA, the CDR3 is TGTGCCAGCAGTTCCTACAGGGATAGCGAGCAGTACTTC. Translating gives CASSSYRDSEQYF.

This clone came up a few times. For the CDR3, the DNA is TGTGCCAGTAGGATGGGACAGAAAGATACGCAGTATTTT. Translated: CASRMGQKDTQYF. The gene calls are TRBV19 and TRBJ2-3; 7 positions agree with TRBD1. The junction had 5 bases not matched to a gene; V was cut back by 6 bases and J by 5 bases. The CDR3 length is 13 residues. The germline gives CDR1 LNHDA, CDR2 SQIVND (reference sequence).

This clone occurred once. The CDR3 spells CASSPRGGQSDEQFF. CDR3 nucleotide sequence: TGTGCCAGCAGCCCGCGGGGGGGGCAAAGTGATGAGCAGTTCTTC. The chain recombines TRBV5-4 with TRBJ2-1, with 9 nucleotides matching TRBD2. CDR3 length: 15 residues. Germline V CDR1 and CDR2: SGHNT, YYREEE (reference sequence). V was pared by 4 bases and J by 8 bases, with 10 bases of the junction left unmatched.

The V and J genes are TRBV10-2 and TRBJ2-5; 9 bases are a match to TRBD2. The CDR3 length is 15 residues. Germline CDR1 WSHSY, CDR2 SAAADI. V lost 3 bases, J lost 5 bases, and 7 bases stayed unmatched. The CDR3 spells CASSDPAGGPETQYF. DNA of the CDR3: TGCGCCAGCAGTGATCCGGCGGGGGGGCCCGAGACCCAGTACTTC.

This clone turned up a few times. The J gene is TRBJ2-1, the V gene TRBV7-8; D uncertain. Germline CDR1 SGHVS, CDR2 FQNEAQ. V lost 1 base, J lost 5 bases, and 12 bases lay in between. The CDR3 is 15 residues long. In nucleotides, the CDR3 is TGTGCCAGCAGCTTAGGGCCAATAGCCAACAATGAGCAGTTCTTC. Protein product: CASSLGPIANNEQFF.

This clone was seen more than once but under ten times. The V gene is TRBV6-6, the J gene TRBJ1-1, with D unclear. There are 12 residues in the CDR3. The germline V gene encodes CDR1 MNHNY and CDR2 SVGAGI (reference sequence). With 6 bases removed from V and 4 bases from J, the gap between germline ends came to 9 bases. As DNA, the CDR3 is TGTGCCAGCAGCCTGCGGAGCACTGAAGCTTTCTTT. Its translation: CASSLRSTEAFF.

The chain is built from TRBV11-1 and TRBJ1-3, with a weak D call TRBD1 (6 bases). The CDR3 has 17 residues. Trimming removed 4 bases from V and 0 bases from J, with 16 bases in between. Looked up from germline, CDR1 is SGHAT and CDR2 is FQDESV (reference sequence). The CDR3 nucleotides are TGTGCCAGCAGCTCCTCGGGACATCGGAGCTCTGGAAACACCATATATTTT. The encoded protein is CASSSSGHRSSGNTIYF.

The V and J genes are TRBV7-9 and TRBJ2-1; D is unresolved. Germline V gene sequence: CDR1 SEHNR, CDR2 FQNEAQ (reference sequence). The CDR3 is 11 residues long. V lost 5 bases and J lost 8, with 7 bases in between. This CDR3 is CASSQTYEQFF. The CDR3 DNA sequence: TGTGCCAGCAGCCAGACTTATGAGCAGTTCTTC.

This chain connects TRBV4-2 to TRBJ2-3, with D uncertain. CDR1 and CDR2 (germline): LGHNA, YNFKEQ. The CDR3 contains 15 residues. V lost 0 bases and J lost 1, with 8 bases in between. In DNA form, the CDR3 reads TGTGCCAGCAGCCAAGATGGGCAGGGCACAGATACGCAGTATTTT. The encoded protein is CASSQDGQGTDTQYF.

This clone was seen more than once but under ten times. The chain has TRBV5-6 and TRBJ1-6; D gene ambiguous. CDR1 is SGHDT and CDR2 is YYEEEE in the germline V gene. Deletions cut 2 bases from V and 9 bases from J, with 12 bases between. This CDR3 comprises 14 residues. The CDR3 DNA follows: TGTGCCAGCAGCTTAAGGGCCGGCGGTTCACCCCTCCACTTT. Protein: CASSLRAGGSPLHF.